What follows is one TCR beta chain and its context. The data derive from a study of blood T cell repertoires in COVID-19. Across the study: COVID-19 samples, acute and convalescent, were from the United States, Italy and Spain. Sources were T cells, B-cell-depleted T cells, or PBMCs; the material itself was cDNA or gDNA.

Per the study methods: From reference gene primer amplification, estimates of nucleated cell counts were derived. Profiling relied on immunoSEQ multiplex PCR, and the TCRdb table lists in-frame clones only, not all of them. The V and J calls and clone size are taken from that table; D and trimming were inferred from the DNA. The sample includes more than 100,000 clones, roughly 89% of them seen just once. This clonotype was obtained from a man aged 35 to 55 with acute or convalescent COVID-19. Sequenced sample: peripheral blood.

CDR3 sequence: CASSTGTGKGNQPQHF. DNA of the CDR3: TGTGCCAGTAGTACCGGGACAGGGAAGGGCAATCAGCCCCAGCATTTT. The chain combines TRBV19 with TRBJ1-5; 9 nucleotides agree with TRBD1. V was pared by 4 bases and J by 2 bases, with 6 bases of the junction left unmatched. The germline gives CDR1 LNHDA, CDR2 SQIVND (reference sequence). The length of the CDR3 is 16 residues. Combining the CDR3 with reference TRBV19 and TRBJ1-5 gives the whole variable domain DGGITQSPKYLFRKEGQNVTLSCEQNLNHDAMYWYRQDPGQGLRLIYYSQIVNDFQKGDIAEGYSVSREKKESFPLTVTSAQKNPTAFYLCASSTGTGKGNQPQHFGDGTRLSIL.